The clone carrying this TCR beta chain was seen ten or more times. What it binds is unknown. Calling Graves' hyperthyroidism stable meant ophthalmopathy did not progress within 18 months. PBMCs stemmed from around 10 ml fresh peripheral blood. This CDR3 region has 16 residues. CDR1 and CDR2 (germline): SGHTA, FQGNSA. The V gene end was trimmed by 5 bases and the J gene end by 0 bases; junction bases not matched to a gene: 4. Regions amplified from RNA transcripts were the TCR beta CDR3 regions. RT-PCR in the first round (using the HTBI primer set) targeted the TCR CDR3. TCRdb redid the calling of the multiplex PCR reads with MiXCR, one entry per CDR3 protein. The data contain around 520,000 distinct CDR3 sequences, 11% to 15% of them singletons. These data belong to a study of T cells in Graves' hyperthyroidism and ophthalmopathy. Study findings and constraints: Most expanded thyroid clonotypes above 0.001 also appeared in blood. The model forecast ophthalmopathy, anticipating it by a median about 7 months before onset.

The clonotype originates from a woman aged 40 to 49 with Graves' hyperthyroidism. The sequencing sample was made of blood. The gene calls are TRBV7-2 and TRBJ2-1, with 10 bases that match TRBD2. The CDR3 DNA reads as TGTGCCAGCAGCAAGGGACTAGCGAGCTCCTACAATGAGCAGTTCTTC. Protein sequence: CASSKGLASSYNEQFF.